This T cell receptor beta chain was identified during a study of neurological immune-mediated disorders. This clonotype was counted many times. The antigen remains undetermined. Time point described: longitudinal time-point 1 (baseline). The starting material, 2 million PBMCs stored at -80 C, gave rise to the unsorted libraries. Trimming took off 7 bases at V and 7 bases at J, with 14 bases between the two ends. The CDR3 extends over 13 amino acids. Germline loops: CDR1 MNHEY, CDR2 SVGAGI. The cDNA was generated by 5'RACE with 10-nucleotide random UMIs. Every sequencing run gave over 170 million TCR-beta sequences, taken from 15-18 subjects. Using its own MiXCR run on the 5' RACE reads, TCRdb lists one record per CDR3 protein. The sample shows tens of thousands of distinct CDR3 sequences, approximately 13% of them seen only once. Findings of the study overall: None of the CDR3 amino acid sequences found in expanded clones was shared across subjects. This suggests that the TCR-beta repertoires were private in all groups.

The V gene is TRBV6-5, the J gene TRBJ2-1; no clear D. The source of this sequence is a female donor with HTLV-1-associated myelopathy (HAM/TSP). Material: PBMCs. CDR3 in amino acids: CASNLLEWNEQFF. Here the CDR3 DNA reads TGTGCCAGCAACCTTCTAGAGTGGAATGAGCAGTTCTTC.